Listed here are 31 T cell receptor beta chains from one sample, sequenced in a study of PD-1 blockade in mismatch repair-deficient tumors. The assay was immunoSEQ multiplex PCR, and TCRdb's table has in-frame clones only and misses some. The table records approximately 50,000 clones, around 73% of them present only once. Sequencing used peripheral blood, obtained 4 weeks after starting pembrolizumab. The origin of the receptors is an adult with mismatch repair-deficient cancer.

The V gene is TRBV7-2, the J gene TRBJ2-3; tentatively, D is TRBD2 (5 bases). The CDR3 has 13 residues. Trimming stripped 3 bases from V and 6 bases from J, with 10 bases between. Germline V gene lookup returns CDR1 SGHTA and CDR2 FQGNSA. The CDR3 protein is CASSLGDWDTQYF. The DNA for the CDR3 is TGTGCCAGCAGCTTGGGAGATTGGGATACGCAGTATTTT.

This clone ranks as medium-sized. The CDR3 DNA is TGCGCCAGCAGCTTGTCGAAGGGGCTAGCGGGGTACGAGCAGTACTTC. As protein: CASSLSKGLAGYEQYF. The chain links TRBV5-1 to TRBJ2-7, with 9 bases lining up with TRBD2. Germline V lookup: CDR1 SGHRS, CDR2 YFSETQ. CDR3 length equals 16 residues. Trimming took 1 base from V and 4 from J; bases not matched to a gene: 9.

The rearrangement joins TRBV18 to TRBJ1-1; the D gene is possibly TRBD1 (6 bases). Germline loops: CDR1 KGHSH, CDR2 LQKENI. V was trimmed by 8 bases and J by 5 bases, leaving 15 bases between them. The CDR3 length is 13 residues. CDR3 protein: CASASGQKTEAFF. In nucleotides, the CDR3 is TGTGCCAGCGCCTCGGGACAAAAAACTGAAGCTTTCTTT.

Regarding this clone: One end of the junction is discordant with germline, which a read error may explain. This chain joins TRBV6-5 and TRBJ2-1; D not certain. Germline values: CDR1 MNHEY, CDR2 SVGAGI. There are 14 residues in the CDR3. The CDR3 protein is CASSEHTSLNFRVF. CDR3 in DNA: TGTGCCAGCAGTGAACATACGAGTTTGAATTTCCGTGTCTTC.

On this clone itself: One end of the junction fails to match germline, which may point to a read error. The J gene is TRBJ2-1, the V gene TRBV6-4; TRBD2 matches 9 bases. In germline, CDR1 is MRHNA, CDR2 SNTAGT. CDR3 length: 18 residues. The DNA for the CDR3 is TGTGCCAGCAGTGGGGGTAGCGGGAGTACCCTGTATACAATGAGTCTGGTCTTC. This gives the protein CASSGGSGSTLYTMSLVF.

CDR3 DNA: TGCGCCAGCAGCTTTACCTGGGCCTACAATGAGCAGTTCTTC. Encoded protein: CASSFTWAYNEQFF. V gene TRBV5-1 combines with J gene TRBJ2-1; no firm D call. CDR1 and CDR2 (germline): SGHRS, YFSETQ. With 2 bases removed from V and 2 bases from J, the gap between germline ends came to 8 bases. The CDR3 extends over 14 amino acids.

The chain joins TRBV5-1 to TRBJ2-2; 7 nucleotides agree with TRBD1. From germline, CDR1 is SGHRS and CDR2 YFSETQ. J lost 1 base, V lost 4 bases, and 4 bases had no gene match. CDR3 length equals 15 residues. The CDR3 sequence: CASSLRQGNTGELFF. As DNA, the CDR3 is TGCGCCAGCAGCCTTCGACAGGGGAACACCGGGGAGCTGTTTTTT.

This rearrangement joins TRBV29-1 to TRBJ2-1; 10 bases match TRBD2. With V trimmed by 8 bases and J by 7 bases, 11 bases remained unmatched. Looked up from germline, CDR1 is SQVTM and CDR2 is ANQGSEA. The CDR3 totals 14 residues. CDR3 sequence: CSSGPAGGGNEQFF. CDR3 nucleotide sequence: TGCAGCTCGGGGCCAGCGGGAGGGGGTAATGAGCAGTTCTTC.

CDR3 nucleotide sequence: TGTGCCAGCAGTTTTTCCTTAGCGGAGCAGTTCTTC. Protein product: CASSFSLAEQFF. The rearrangement links TRBV6-6 to TRBJ2-1, with D possibly TRBD2 on 5 matching bases. This CDR3 comprises 12 residues. The germline V and J ends were trimmed by 4 bases and 10 bases, with 11 bases remaining between them. In germline, CDR1 is MNHNY, CDR2 SVGAGI (reference sequence).

In this sample, this clone turned up a few times. The chain combines TRBV27 with TRBJ1-2; 7 bases fit TRBD1. CDR3 length: 13 residues. J lost 1 base, V lost 8 bases, and 4 bases had no gene match. CDR1 and CDR2 from the germline V gene are MNHEY and SMNVEV (reference sequence). CDR3 sequence (DNA): TGTGCCAGCGGGACAGCCCGTAACTATGGCTACACCTTC. It yields the protein CASGTARNYGYTF.

This clone was seen a single time. This chain links TRBV6-5 with TRBJ2-7, with D possibly TRBD2 on 6 matching bases. The CDR3 spans 15 residues. Trimming stripped 5 bases from V and 1 base from J, with 15 bases between. Looked up from germline, CDR1 is MNHEY and CDR2 is SVGAGI. The CDR3: CASSGRTGASYEQYF. The CDR3, as DNA: TGTGCCAGCAGTGGGAGGACGGGTGCATCCTACGAGCAGTACTTC.

This sequence joins TRBV29-1 and TRBJ1-2; D not resolved. This CDR3 has 14 amino acids. CDR1 and CDR2 (germline): SQVTM, ANQGSEA. With 2 bases removed from V and 0 bases from J, the gap between germline ends came to 10 bases. The CDR3 region is CSVENRRTNYGYTF. CDR3 coding DNA: TGCAGCGTTGAAAACAGAAGAACTAACTATGGCTACACCTTC.

The chain is built from TRBV9 and TRBJ2-7; tentatively, D is TRBD1 (6 bases). The CDR3 is 13 amino acids. The germline V gene encodes CDR1 SGDLS and CDR2 YYNGEE. Deletions cut 4 bases from V and 4 bases from J, with 12 bases between. In DNA form, the CDR3 reads TGTGCCAGCAGCCATGGGCAGGGGTACGAGCAGTACTTC. Translation gives CASSHGQGYEQYF.

The chain is built from TRBV19 and TRBJ1-1, with D perhaps matching TRBD1 (6 bases). With 6 bases removed from V and 7 bases from J, the gap between germline ends came to 9 bases. CDR1 and CDR2 from the germline V gene are LNHDA and SQIVND (reference sequence). This CDR3 comprises 11 residues. CDR3 in DNA: TGTGCCAGTAGAGGGACATTTGAAGCTTTCTTT. As protein: CASRGTFEAFF.

CDR3 protein: CASQVRGEQYF. The CDR3 DNA reads as TGTGCCAGCCAAGTACGAGGTGAGCAGTACTTC. This chain links TRBV2 with TRBJ2-7; no reliable D call. The CDR3 covers 11 residues. Between the trimmed V and J ends, which lost 8 bases and 7 bases, there was a span of 12 bases. In germline, CDR1 is SNHLY, CDR2 FYNNEI.

This clone has only a few counts. J is TRBJ1-2 and V is TRBV19, with TRBD1 matching 9 bases. Germline V gene sequence: CDR1 LNHDA, CDR2 SQIVND (reference sequence). The length of the CDR3 is 12 residues. Unmatched junction bases numbered 6, after V lost 10 bases and J lost 6 bases. This chain's CDR3 is CAILGQGHGYTF. The CDR3 DNA reads TGTGCCATACTGGGACAGGGTCATGGCTACACCTTC. Full variable domain (rest looked up from reference TRBV19 and TRBJ1-2): DGGITQSPKYLFRKEGQNVTLSCEQNLNHDAMYWYRQDPGQGLRLIYYSQIVNDFQKGDIAEGYSVSREKKESFPLTVTSAQKNPTAFYLCAILGQGHGYTFGSGTRLTVV.

The chain combines TRBV25-1 with TRBJ2-1; D gene uncertain. The CDR3 is 16 amino acids. CDR1 and CDR2 (germline): MGHDK, SYGVNS. Trimming left V 11 bases short and J 0 bases short, with 20 bases between. The CDR3 bases are TGTGCCCTCCCTGGGGTTTATCTGAGCTCCTACAATGAGCAGTTCTTC. This sequence encodes CALPGVYLSSYNEQFF.

This clone came up a few times. The V and J genes are TRBV19 and TRBJ2-1; 7 bases match TRBD1. This CDR3 spans 15 amino acids. CDR1 and CDR2 from the germline V gene are LNHDA and SQIVND (reference sequence). Trimming took 10 bases from V and 5 from J; bases not matched to a gene: 14. For the CDR3, the DNA is TGTGCCACAACATGGGGACAGAAGCTTCACAATGAGCAGTTCTTC. It specifies CATTWGQKLHNEQFF. Complete variable domain (other parts from reference TRBV19 and TRBJ2-1): DGGITQSPKYLFRKEGQNVTLSCEQNLNHDAMYWYRQDPGQGLRLIYYSQIVNDFQKGDIAEGYSVSREKKESFPLTVTSAQKNPTAFYLCATTWGQKLHNEQFFGPGTRLTVL.

In its sample, this clone ranks as medium-sized. The chain combines TRBV6-1 with TRBJ2-5; D is unresolved. CDR1 is MNHNS, CDR2 SASEGT, per germline. Trimming took off 4 bases at V and 0 bases at J, with 6 bases between the two ends. The CDR3 has 13 amino acids. The CDR3 DNA follows: TGTGCCAGCAGTGTGGGTTACCAAGAGACCCAGTACTTC. It is translated as CASSVGYQETQYF.

This clone was detected once. The chain carries TRBV5-8 and TRBJ2-4, with unresolved D. The germline V and J ends were trimmed by 0 bases and 3 bases, with 13 bases remaining between them. Germline assignment: CDR1 SGHTS and CDR2 YDEGEE. This CDR3 is built from 16 residues. The CDR3 nucleotides are TGTGCCAGCAGCTTGGGAGGCTGGGAAGGCAAAAACATTCAGTACTTC. This gives the protein CASSLGGWEGKNIQYF.

This clone was seen only a few times. The chain employs TRBV5-8 and TRBJ2-7; D might be TRBD2 (7 bases). Germline lookup yields CDR1 SGHTS and CDR2 YDEGEE. There are 15 residues in the CDR3. The V end was cut by 1 base, the J end by 5 bases, with 16 bases between. The CDR3 reads CASSLIRGRGHEQYF. For the CDR3, the DNA is TGTGCCAGCAGCTTGATCCGGGGGCGGGGGCACGAGCAGTACTTC.

CDR3: CASSGRSGRTDTQYF. Here the CDR3 DNA reads TGTGCCAGCAGCGGCCGGAGCGGGCGCACAGATACGCAGTATTTT. The rearrangement joins TRBV7-2 to TRBJ2-3; a possible D gene is TRBD2 (6 bases). Germline loops: CDR1 SGHTA, CDR2 FQGNSA. The V end lost 5 bases, the J end lost 1 base, and 13 bases lay between the germline ends. CDR3 size: 15 residues.

The chain uses TRBV27 and TRBJ2-2; possible D gene TRBD1, 5 bases. The CDR3 contains 16 residues. CDR1 MNHEY and CDR2 SMNVEV come from the germline V gene (reference sequence). V gave up 6 bases and J gave up 4 bases, with 18 bases separating them. The CDR3 nucleotides read TGTGCCAGCAGGAGAGGCGTCCAGGGCCCCACCGGGGAGCTGTTTTTT. Translated: CASRRGVQGPTGELFF.

The rearrangement joins TRBV30 to TRBJ1-2, with 7 bases that match TRBD1. V was clipped by 2 bases and J by 1 base; unmatched bases: 13. CDR1 is GTSNPN and CDR2 is SVGIG in the germline V gene (reference sequence). This CDR3 contains 17 residues. Written as DNA, the CDR3 is TGTGCCTGGAGTACCGGGACAGTCGTCAAATTTAACTATGGCTACACCTTC. This sequence encodes CAWSTGTVVKFNYGYTF. Supplemented by reference TRBV30 and TRBJ1-2, the full variable domain reads SQTIHQWPATLVQPVGSPLSLECTVEGTSNPNLYWYRQAAGRGLQLLFYSVGIGQISSEVPQNLSASRPQDRQFILSSKKLLLSDSGFYLCAWSTGTVVKFNYGYTFGSGTRLTVV.

V gene TRBV21-1 combines with J gene TRBJ2-5. TRBV21-1 counts as a pseudogene. The CDR3 has 12 residues. CDR3 protein: CASSRVKETQYF. DNA of the CDR3: TGTGCCAGCAGCAGGGTTAAAGAGACCCAGTACTTC.

This clone came up a few times. The chain carries TRBV7-3 and TRBJ1-1, with D unclear. Trimming left V 4 bases short and J 1 base short, with 13 bases between. Per germline, CDR1 SGHTA and CDR2 FQGTGA. The CDR3 is 15 amino acids. The CDR3 DNA reads as TGTGCCAGCAGCTCTACTCCCGGCGGGAACACTGAAGCTTTCTTT. This encodes CASSSTPGGNTEAFF.

The genes are TRBV13 and TRBJ1-1; D is unresolved. CDR1 is PRHDT and CDR2 is FYEKMQ in the germline V gene (reference sequence). V gave up 4 bases and J gave up 5 bases, with 11 bases separating them. CDR3 length: 13 amino acids. CDR3 in amino acids: CASSSYRGTEAFF. In DNA form, the CDR3 reads TGTGCCAGCAGCTCGTACCGGGGAACTGAAGCTTTCTTT.

The rearrangement links TRBV21-1 to TRBJ1-1; TRBD1 is the table's D call, not checked against the DNA. TRBV21-1 is listed as a pseudogene. The CDR3 spans 15 residues. CDR3 nucleotides: TGTGCCAGCAGCAAAGTTCGGACAGGGGGCACTGAAGCTTTCTTT. Protein product: CASSKVRTGGTEAFF.

V and J are TRBV5-1 and TRBJ1-1; the D is unclear. With 2 bases removed from V and 3 bases from J, the gap between germline ends came to 5 bases. Per germline, CDR1 SGHRS and CDR2 YFSETQ. This CDR3 region has 12 residues. DNA for the CDR3: TGCGCCAGCAGCTTTGGGGACACTGAAGCTTTCTTT. Translating it yields CASSFGDTEAFF.

This rearrangement joins TRBV27 to TRBJ1-1, with TRBD1 as a possible D gene (6 bases). Trimming took 6 bases from V and 0 from J, leaving 17 bases between them. CDR1 is MNHEY, CDR2 SMNVEV, per germline (reference sequence). This CDR3 is 16 amino acids long. CDR3 loop: CASSRGPAFMNTEAFF. The CDR3 coding sequence is TGTGCCAGCAGCCGGGGGCCCGCCTTCATGAACACTGAAGCTTTCTTT.

The rearrangement uses TRBV9 and TRBJ2-1; D possibly corresponds to TRBD1 (5 bases). CDR1 and CDR2 (germline): SGDLS, YYNGEE. V was cut by 4 bases and J by 4 bases, with 12 bases left in between. The CDR3 totals 14 residues. CDR3 amino acids: CASSSPGQYNEQFF. The CDR3 region has the DNA TGTGCCAGCAGCAGCCCAGGACAATACAATGAGCAGTTCTTC.